This T cell receptor (beta chain) came from a study of breast tumors, draining lymph nodes, adjacent tissues. Study-level findings and limits: Luminal-like breast cancer showed significantly greater tumor-nontumor repertoire similarity than basal-like breast cancer did. Tumor TCR diversity was below lymph nodes but above nontumor tissue. Data fit most tumor T cells coming from lymph node, expanding in tumor.

Samples came from axillary lymph nodes draining the breast cancer. Remarks on this clonotype: Its antigen is currently unknown.

The germline V and J ends were trimmed by 2 bases and 8 bases, with 9 bases remaining between them. Per germline, CDR1 MNHEY and CDR2 SVGEGT. The CDR3 extends over 12 amino acids. TCRdb used MiXCR to reprocess the multiplex PCR reads, holding one entry per CDR3 protein. The table includes over 130,000 distinct CDR3 sequences, 30% to 35% detected once. This receptor was obtained from a female donor with breast cancer. Some clones in this sample may be carry-over from other donors' samples. V gene TRBV6-2 or TRBV6-3 combines with J gene TRBJ1-2; D ambiguous. The sequenced material came from axillary lymph node tissue. CDR3 sequence reads: CASSYLGSGYTF. As DNA, the CDR3 is TGTGCCAGCAGTTACCTTGGAAGCGGCTACACCTTC.